The 32 T cell receptor beta chains given below trace back to one sample, sequenced in a study of regulatory T cells in long-lasting Graves disease. Both iRepertoire HTBI primers and Arm-PCR of CDR3 regions were used to build the TCR beta libraries. TCRdb redid the calling of the multiplex PCR reads with MiXCR, one entry per CDR3 protein. The table has around 450,000 distinct CDR3 sequences, 15% to 20% seen once; the top ten hold 10% to 15%. The time point is: newly diagnosed GD, antithyroid drugs for less than 3 months. The authors made the TCR library using RNA they extracted from PBMCs. These same records also appear under a second study, on T cells in Graves' hyperthyroidism and ophthalmopathy.

Sequenced material: peripheral blood mononuclear cells (PBMCs), taken at new diagnosis, from a patient treated with antithyroid drugs. The receptors originated from a man between 40 and 49 years old with Graves disease.

There are many counts of this clonotype. This sequence joins TRBV20-1 and TRBJ2-1, with D possibly being TRBD2 (6 bases). Germline loops: CDR1 DFQATT, CDR2 SNEGSKA (reference sequence). Trimming left V 5 bases short and J 7 bases short, with 21 bases between. The CDR3 covers 15 residues. The CDR3 protein is CSARWEERSRNEQFF. CDR3 sequence (DNA): TGCAGTGCTCGGTGGGAGGAGCGATCCCGGAATGAGCAGTTCTTC.

The chain is built from TRBV19 and TRBJ2-7; D perhaps matches TRBD2 (6 bases). The germline CDR1 and CDR2 sequences are LNHDA and SQIVND (reference sequence). V was trimmed by 4 bases and J by 3 bases, leaving 13 bases between them. The CDR3 is 14 residues long. CDR3 protein: CASSTGDWYYEQYF. The CDR3 coding sequence is TGTGCCAGTAGTACGGGGGACTGGTACTACGAGCAGTACTTC.

The V call is TRBV7-9, the J call TRBJ2-7, with 7 nucleotides matching TRBD1. The CDR3 covers 13 residues. V trimming: 5 bases; J trimming: 4 bases; junction bases outside the gene matches: 5. Looked up from germline, CDR1 is SEHNR and CDR2 is FQNEAQ (reference sequence). The CDR3 region is CASSGGQIYEQYF. As DNA, the CDR3 is TGTGCCAGCAGCGGGGGACAGATTTACGAGCAGTACTTC.

This clonotype was found many times. V gene TRBV2 combines with J gene TRBJ2-7, with a weak D call TRBD1 (5 bases). The CDR3 totals 13 residues. The germline CDR1 and CDR2 sequences are SNHLY and FYNNEI. With 4 bases removed from V and 2 bases from J, the gap between germline ends came to 9 bases. The CDR3 spells CASSGYRTYEQYF. CDR3 bases: TGTGCCAGCAGTGGCTACAGGACCTACGAGCAGTACTTC.

The rearrangement links TRBV20-1 to TRBJ1-6; D possibly corresponds to TRBD1 (5 bases). Trimming took 3 bases from V and 7 from J, leaving 10 bases between them. Germline V gene lookup returns CDR1 DFQATT and CDR2 SNEGSKA (reference sequence). The CDR3 is made up of 13 amino acids. CDR3 sequence: CSARGLANSPLHF. The CDR3 DNA sequence: TGCAGTGCTAGGGGACTGGCGAATTCACCCCTCCACTTT.

The chain has TRBV7-9 and TRBJ2-1, with TRBD1 identical over 9 bases. This CDR3 region has 17 residues. Germline V gives CDR1 SEHNR, CDR2 FQNEAQ (reference sequence). The trim removed 6 bases at V and 5 bases at J, leaving 14 bases unmatched. In DNA form, the CDR3 reads TGTGCCAGCAGTGTTTACAGGGGGCTAGCGGCTCACAATGAGCAGTTCTTC. Its translation is CASSVYRGLAAHNEQFF.

This clonotype was detected many times. The J gene is TRBJ1-1, the V gene TRBV6-2 or TRBV6-3, with D unresolved. V lost 5 bases, J lost 3 bases, and 7 bases lay in between. The length of the CDR3 is 12 residues. From germline, CDR1 is MNHEY and CDR2 SVGEGT. The CDR3 nucleotides read TGTGCCAGCAGTGCCAGATACACTGAAGCTTTCTTT. Protein: CASSARYTEAFF.

This clonotype was recorded a few times. The chain combines TRBV19 with TRBJ2-3; no firm D call. V gave up 5 bases and J gave up 4 bases, with 22 bases separating them. Germline V gene sequence: CDR1 LNHDA, CDR2 SQIVND (reference sequence). This CDR3 has 17 amino acids. The CDR3: CASSVWTASGIADTQYF. The CDR3, as DNA: TGTGCCAGTAGTGTGTGGACCGCCTCAGGAATAGCAGATACGCAGTATTTT.

This clonotype was picked up many times. This chain connects TRBV29-1 to TRBJ2-3; weak D call: TRBD2 (5 bases). CDR1 and CDR2 (germline): SQVTM, ANQGSEA. CDR3 length: 12 residues. The ends were cut back, 6 bases at V and 3 bases at J, with 10 bases in the middle. Written as DNA, the CDR3 is TGCAGCGTAAAGACGGGGACAGATACGCAGTATTTT. Protein: CSVKTGTDTQYF.

This clonotype was observed at least ten times. This rearrangement joins TRBV11-2 to TRBJ2-1; TRBD2 agrees at 8 bases. V shed 4 bases and J 8 bases; nucleotides not matched to a gene: 19. The CDR3 is 18 residues long. Germline CDR1 reads SGHAT; CDR2 reads FQNNGV. CDR3 nucleotides: TGTGCCAGCAGCTCCGCCTCATCCCGGCTAGCGGGCTTCGATGAGCAGTTCTTC. Translation gives CASSSASSRLAGFDEQFF.

The rearrangement uses TRBV25-1 and TRBJ2-7, with D possibly TRBD2 on 5 matching bases. Germline V gene data show CDR1 as MGHDK and CDR2 as SYGVNS. The CDR3 length is 13 residues. V was clipped by 1 base and J by 3 bases, with 7 bases between them. This chain's CDR3 is CASSEWEIYEQYF. As DNA, the CDR3 is TGTGCCAGCAGTGAATGGGAGATCTACGAGCAGTACTTC.

On this clonotype itself: A much larger clone lies a single base off, so this may be a read error. The V call is TRBV12-3 or TRBV12-4, the J call TRBJ2-1; the D gene is possibly TRBD1 (8 bases). The CDR3 is 14 residues long. Trimming stripped 6 bases from V and 10 bases from J, with 19 bases between. The DNA of the CDR3 is TGTGCCAGCAGGGGAACAGGGGGGGGATACGAGCAGTTCTTC. It specifies CASRGTGGGYEQFF.

Ten or more counts support this clonotype. The chain carries TRBV7-9 and TRBJ2-2, with 7 bases aligning to TRBD2. V dropped 4 bases and J dropped 7; count of bases not matched to a gene: 9. This CDR3 region has 15 residues. The germline CDR1 and CDR2 sequences are SEHNR and FQNEAQ (reference sequence). In DNA, the CDR3 is TGTGCCAGCAGCTCCTGGCGGGAGTCGGACGGGGAGCTGTTTTTT. As protein: CASSSWRESDGELFF.

This clonotype was observed at least ten times. Because the CDR3 is missing its conserved closing phenylalanine or tryptophan, this is likely a read error. Because the CDR3's place on the DNA is in doubt, the DNA is left out and the CDR3 is given as listed by TCRdb. The genes are TRBV30 and TRBJ1-2; the table assigns TRBD1, which was not confirmed against the DNA. Per the germline V gene, CDR1 is GTSNPN and CDR2 is SVGIG (reference sequence). Including both end residues, the CDR3 is 13 amino acids long. Here the CDR3 reads CAWSVEDEGTRVY.

About this clonotype itself: Just one base apart from a much larger clone, this may be a read error. V and J are TRBV27 and TRBJ2-2, with 7 bases fitting TRBD1. The germline V gene has CDR1 MNHEY and CDR2 SMNVEV (reference sequence). This CDR3 spans 15 amino acids. The trim removed 10 bases at V and 4 bases at J, leaving 12 bases unmatched. CDR3 nucleotides: TGTGCCATCAGACCGGAAGGGACAGTCACCGGGGAGCTGTTTTTT. The encoded protein is CAIRPEGTVTGELFF.

This clonotype was counted only a few times. This may arise from a read error, as a much more abundant clone is one base away. CDR3 sequence (DNA): TGTGCCAGCAGCCTCTCCGGGCCCCACACTGAAGCTTTCTTT. It specifies CASSLSGPHTEAFF. V and J are TRBV11-2 and TRBJ1-1, with D unclear. Germline CDR1 SGHAT, CDR2 FQNNGV. V lost 5 bases to trimming and J lost 3 bases, with 13 bases between them. The CDR3 length is 14 residues.

V gene TRBV9 combines with J gene TRBJ2-5; 16 bases are a match to TRBD2. Trimming at V came to 2 bases and at J to 2 bases, leaving 6 bases not matched to a gene. The CDR3 runs 18 residues. Germline loops: CDR1 SGDLS, CDR2 YYNGEE. CDR3 bases: TGTGCCAGCAGCGTGGGACTAGCGGGAGGGCCAGGTCAAGAGACCCAGTACTTC. It yields the protein CASSVGLAGGPGQETQYF.

This clonotype has a single count. V and J are TRBV5-6 and TRBJ2-6, with a tentative D call TRBD2 (6 bases). This CDR3 contains 14 residues. Trimming removed 4 bases at V and 4 bases at J, with 9 bases between. Germline CDR1 SGHDT, CDR2 YYEEEE. The chain's CDR3 is CASSRGRGANVLTF. In DNA, the CDR3 is TGTGCCAGCAGCCGAGGGAGGGGGGCCAACGTCCTGACTTTC. The whole variable domain, remainder taken from reference TRBV5-6 and TRBJ2-6, is DAGVTQSPTHLIKTRGQQVTLRCSPKSGHDTVSWYQQALGQGPQFIFQYYEEEERQRGNFPDRFSGHQFPNYSSELNVNALLLGDSALYLCASSRGRGANVLTFGAGSRLTVL.

This clonotype was found many times. The chain uses TRBV24-1 and TRBJ2-3; a weak D match, TRBD2 (5 bases). Deletions cut 5 bases from V and 0 bases from J, with 8 bases between. In germline, CDR1 is KGHDR, CDR2 SFDVKD. This CDR3 is built from 14 residues. The chain's CDR3 is CATSVGGSTDTQYF. The CDR3, as DNA: TGTGCCACCAGTGTAGGCGGGAGCACAGATACGCAGTATTTT.

This clonotype was detected many times. This CDR3 reads CASSERGWTGELFF. CDR3 nucleotide sequence: TGTGCCAGCAGTGAGAGGGGTTGGACCGGGGAGCTGTTTTTT. The genes are TRBV2 and TRBJ2-2; D could derive from TRBD1 or TRBD2 (5 bases each). With 3 bases removed from V and 5 bases from J, the gap between germline ends came to 10 bases. Germline-derived CDR1 and CDR2 are SNHLY and FYNNEI. This CDR3 is built from 14 residues.

The sample holds many counts of this clonotype. This chain connects TRBV3-1 to TRBJ2-7; 13 nucleotides match TRBD2. Trimming cost V 4 bases and J 7 bases; bases outside gene matches: 7. This CDR3 spans 15 amino acids. Germline V gene lookup returns CDR1 LGHDT and CDR2 YNNKEL (reference sequence). CDR3 coding DNA: TGTGCCAGCAGCCCAGGACTAGCGGGAGTGCAGGAGCAGTACTTC. This sequence encodes CASSPGLAGVQEQYF.

Ten or more counts support this clonotype. This sequence joins TRBV28 and TRBJ2-1; no firm D call. CDR3 length equals 16 residues. Germline assignment: CDR1 MDHEN and CDR2 SYDVKM. V lost 4 bases, J lost 0 bases, and 13 bases lay in between. The CDR3 DNA is TGTGCCAGCAGTTGGGTATATTTTAGCTCCTACAATGAGCAGTTCTTC. Residues: CASSWVYFSSYNEQFF.

At least ten counts were recorded for this clonotype. This sequence joins TRBV10-3 and TRBJ2-5; TRBD1 agrees at 9 bases. The CDR3 runs 14 residues. Trimming at V came to 4 bases and at J to 2 bases, leaving 2 bases not matched to a gene. Germline lookup yields CDR1 ENHRY and CDR2 SYGVKD. The CDR3 DNA follows: TGTGCCATCAGTGGACAGGGGGGTCAAGAGACCCAGTACTTC. Its translation: CAISGQGGQETQYF.

This clonotype appeared many times. V gene TRBV28 combines with J gene TRBJ2-1, with D tentatively TRBD2 (6 bases). CDR1 and CDR2 from the germline V gene are MDHEN and SYDVKM. CDR3 size: 15 residues. Deletions cut 5 bases from V and 7 bases from J, with 18 bases between. The chain's CDR3 is CASSPRDSHWNEQFF. Here the CDR3 DNA reads TGTGCCAGCAGTCCCCGGGACTCCCACTGGAATGAGCAGTTCTTC. The whole variable domain, filled in from reference TRBV28 and TRBJ2-1, reads DVKVTQSSRYLVKRTGEKVFLECVQDMDHENMFWYRQDPGLGLRLIYFSYDVKMKEKGDIPEGYSVSREKKERFSLILESASTNQTSMYLCASSPRDSHWNEQFFGPGTRLTVL.

This clonotype occurred many times. The chain recombines TRBV28 with TRBJ2-1, with TRBD2 identical over 11 bases. Germline CDR1 MDHEN, CDR2 SYDVKM. CDR3 length: 15 residues. The V and J ends lost 8 bases and 8 bases, in that order; junction bases with no gene match: 11. The CDR3 sequence is CASGTSGPARDEQFF. CDR3 DNA sequence: TGTGCCAGCGGGACTAGCGGACCCGCAAGGGATGAGCAGTTCTTC.

This clonotype was found a few times. This may arise from a read error, as a much more abundant clone is one base away. This chain joins TRBV28 and TRBJ2-7; D gene uncertain. Germline CDR1 reads MDHEN; CDR2 reads SYDVKM. CDR3 size: 11 residues. With 8 bases removed from V and 3 bases from J, the gap between germline ends came to 8 bases. Written as DNA, the CDR3 is TGTGCCAGCGGCGCACTCTACGAGCAGTACTTC. Its protein product is CASGALYEQYF.

This clonotype was found many times. V and J are TRBV6-1 and TRBJ2-1, with 7 bases lining up with TRBD2. J lost 10 bases, V lost 6 bases, and 12 bases had no gene match. CDR1 MNHNS and CDR2 SASEGT come from the germline V gene. The CDR3 is 14 residues long. CDR3 DNA sequence: TGTGCCAGCAGACCCGGACTAGTGAACGACGAGCAGTTCTTC. Amino acids: CASRPGLVNDEQFF.

In this sample, this clonotype turned up many times. One end of the junction fails to match germline, which may point to a read error. The chain joins TRBV7-9 to TRBJ1-6; 7 bases map to TRBD1. Germline CDR1 SEHNR, CDR2 FQNEAQ (reference sequence). The CDR3 has 12 residues. The CDR3 sequence is CASSLGGLGQDF. CDR3 bases: TGTGCCAGCAGCTTAGGAGGCCTCGGACAGGATTTT.

The CDR3 sequence is CASSLEVGAQETQFF. In DNA, the CDR3 is TGTGCCAGCAGCTTAGAGGTCGGGGCCCAAGAGACCCAGTTCTTC. This chain joins TRBV7-3 and TRBJ2-5, with D perhaps assigned TRBD1 or TRBD2 (5 bases each). Near its end, the DNA agrees better with TRBJ2-1, so the J call may be wrong. The CDR3 contains 15 residues. Looked up from germline, CDR1 is SGHTA and CDR2 is FQGTGA.

The V call is TRBV7-3, the J call TRBJ1-2, with D tentatively TRBD1 (5 bases). The V end was cut by 8 bases, the J end by 0 bases, with 16 bases between. CDR3 length: 15 residues. Germline V gene data show CDR1 as SGHTA and CDR2 as FQGTGA. Here the CDR3 reads CASRLVQTANYGYTF. In nucleotides, the CDR3 is TGTGCCAGCCGATTAGTCCAGACAGCTAACTATGGCTACACCTTC.

This clonotype was counted ten times or more. V is TRBV28 and J is TRBJ2-3; 7 positions agree with TRBD1. V dropped 4 bases and J dropped 3; count of bases not matched to a gene: 1. Germline loops: CDR1 MDHEN, CDR2 SYDVKM. The CDR3 is 13 residues long. The CDR3 here is CASSSTGTDTQYF. As DNA, the CDR3 is TGTGCCAGCAGTTCGACAGGGACAGATACGCAGTATTTT.

There are a few counts of this clonotype. The rearrangement joins TRBV5-1 to TRBJ2-5; the D gene is possibly TRBD1 (6 bases). The germline V gene encodes CDR1 SGHRS and CDR2 YFSETQ. The length of the CDR3 is 15 residues. Between the trimmed V and J ends, which lost 0 bases and 5 bases, there was a span of 14 bases. The CDR3 region is CASSLVTDTGETQYF. CDR3 nucleotide sequence: TGCGCCAGCAGCTTGGTGACAGACACAGGGGAGACCCAGTACTTC.